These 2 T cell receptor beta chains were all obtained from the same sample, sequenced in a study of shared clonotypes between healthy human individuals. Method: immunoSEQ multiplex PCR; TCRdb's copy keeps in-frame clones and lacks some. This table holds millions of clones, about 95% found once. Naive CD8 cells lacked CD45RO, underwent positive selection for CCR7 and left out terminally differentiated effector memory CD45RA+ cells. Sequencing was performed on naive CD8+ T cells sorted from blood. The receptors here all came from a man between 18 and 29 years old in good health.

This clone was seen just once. CDR3 protein: CASRETGTVGYTF. The CDR3 DNA reads TGTGCCAGCAGAGAAACAGGGACCGTGGGCTACACCTTC. The chain is built from TRBV5-6 and TRBJ1-2; TRBD1 might be the D (6 bases). This CDR3 is 13 amino acids long. Germline V lookup: CDR1 SGHDT, CDR2 YYEEEE. The V end was cut by 5 bases, the J end by 8 bases, with 16 bases between. Filled out from reference TRBV5-6 and TRBJ1-2, the complete variable domain reads DAGVTQSPTHLIKTRGQQVTLRCSPKSGHDTVSWYQQALGQGPQFIFQYYEEEERQRGNFPDRFSGHQFPNYSSELNVNALLLGDSALYLCASRETGTVGYTFGSGTRLTVV.

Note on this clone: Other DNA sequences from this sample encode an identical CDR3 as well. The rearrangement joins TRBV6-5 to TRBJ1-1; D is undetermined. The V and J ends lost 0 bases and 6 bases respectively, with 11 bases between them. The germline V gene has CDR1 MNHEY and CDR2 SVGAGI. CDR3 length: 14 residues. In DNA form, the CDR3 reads TGTGCCAGCAGTTACTCGAGCCAGGCCGCTGAAGCTTTCTTT. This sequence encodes CASSYSSQAAEAFF.